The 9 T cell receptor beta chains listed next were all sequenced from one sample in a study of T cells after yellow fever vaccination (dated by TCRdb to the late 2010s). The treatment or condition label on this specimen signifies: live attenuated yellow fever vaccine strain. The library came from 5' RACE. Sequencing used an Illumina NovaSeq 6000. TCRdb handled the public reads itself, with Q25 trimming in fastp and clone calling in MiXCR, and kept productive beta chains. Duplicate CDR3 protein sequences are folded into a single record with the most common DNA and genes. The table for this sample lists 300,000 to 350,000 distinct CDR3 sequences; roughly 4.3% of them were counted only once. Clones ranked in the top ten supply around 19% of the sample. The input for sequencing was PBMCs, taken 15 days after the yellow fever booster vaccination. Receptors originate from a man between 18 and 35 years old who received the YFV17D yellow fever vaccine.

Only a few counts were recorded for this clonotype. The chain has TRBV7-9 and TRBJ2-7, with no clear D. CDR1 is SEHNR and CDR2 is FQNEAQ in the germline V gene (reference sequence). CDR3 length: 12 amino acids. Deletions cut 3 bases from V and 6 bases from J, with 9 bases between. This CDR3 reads CASSLTSSEQYF. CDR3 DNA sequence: TGTGCCAGCAGCTTGACCAGTAGCGAGCAGTACTTC.

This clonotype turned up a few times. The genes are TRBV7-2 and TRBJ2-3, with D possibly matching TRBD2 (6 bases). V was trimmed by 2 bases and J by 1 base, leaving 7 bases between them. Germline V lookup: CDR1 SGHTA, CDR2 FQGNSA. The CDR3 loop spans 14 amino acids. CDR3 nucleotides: TGTGCCAGCAGCTTACAGCGGGGCACAGATACGCAGTATTTT. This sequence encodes CASSLQRGTDTQYF.

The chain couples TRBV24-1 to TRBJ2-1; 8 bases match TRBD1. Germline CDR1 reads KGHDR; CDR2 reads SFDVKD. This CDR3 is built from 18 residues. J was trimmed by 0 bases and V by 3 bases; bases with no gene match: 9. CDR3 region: CATSDASPGTGSYNEQFF. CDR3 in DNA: TGTGCCACCAGTGATGCCTCCCCCGGGACAGGCTCCTACAATGAGCAGTTCTTC.

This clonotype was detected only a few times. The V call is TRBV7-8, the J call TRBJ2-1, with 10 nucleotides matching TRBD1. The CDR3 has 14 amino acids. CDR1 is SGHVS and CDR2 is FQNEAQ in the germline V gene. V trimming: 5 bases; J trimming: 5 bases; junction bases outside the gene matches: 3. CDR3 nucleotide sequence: TGTGCCAGCAGCCTGGACAGGGGGGACAATGAGCAGTTCTTC. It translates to CASSLDRGDNEQFF.

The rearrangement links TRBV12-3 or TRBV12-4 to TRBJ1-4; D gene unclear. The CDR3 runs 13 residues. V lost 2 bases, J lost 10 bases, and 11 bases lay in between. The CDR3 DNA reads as TGTGCCAGCAGTTTACGGCCCAACGGAAAACTGTTTTTT. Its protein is CASSLRPNGKLFF.

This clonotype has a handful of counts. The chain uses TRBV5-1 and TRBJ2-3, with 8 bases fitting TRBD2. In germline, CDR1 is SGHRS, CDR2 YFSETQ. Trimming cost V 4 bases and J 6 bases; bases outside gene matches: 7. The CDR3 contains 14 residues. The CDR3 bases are TGCGCCAGCAGCCCCGGGGGGGCCATGGATACGCAGTATTTT. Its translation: CASSPGGAMDTQYF.

This chain's CDR3 is CSLGRVDGYTF. Here the CDR3 DNA reads TGCAGCCTCGGGCGCGTTGATGGCTACACCTTC. The chain joins TRBV29-1 to TRBJ1-2; D not resolved. This CDR3 is 11 amino acids long. The V gene's germline CDR1 is SQVTM and CDR2 ANQGSEA. Trimming pared 8 bases from V and 6 bases from J, leaving 13 bases between.

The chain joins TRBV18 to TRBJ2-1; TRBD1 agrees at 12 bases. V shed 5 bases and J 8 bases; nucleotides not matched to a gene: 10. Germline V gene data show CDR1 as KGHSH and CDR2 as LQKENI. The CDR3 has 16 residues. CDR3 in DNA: TGTGCCAGCTCATTTACCGGGACAGGGGGCATCTATGAGCAGTTCTTC. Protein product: CASSFTGTGGIYEQFF.

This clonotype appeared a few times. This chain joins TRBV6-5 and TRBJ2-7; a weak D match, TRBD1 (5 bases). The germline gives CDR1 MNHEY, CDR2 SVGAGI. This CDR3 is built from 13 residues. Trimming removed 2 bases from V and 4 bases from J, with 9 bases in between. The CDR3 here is CASSYRGGYEQYF. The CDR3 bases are TGTGCCAGCAGTTACAGGGGCGGATACGAGCAGTACTTC.